This T cell receptor beta chain was recorded in a study of blood T cell repertoires in COVID-19 (TCRdb year 2020). The study in broad terms: The collaborator samples originated in the United States, Italy and Spain and spanned the acute and convalescent phases of COVID-19. The prospective study material was composed of cDNA or gDNA derived from T cells, B-cell-depleted T cells, or PBMCs. The repertoires were released in a freely available public database meant as a resource for research on the immune response to SARS-CoV-2. A de-identified subject ID, COVID-19 status, age in years and sex were almost always included in the sample metadata. The samples were drawn from the first 160 participants of the ongoing ImmuneRACE study and from some 1,300 subjects provided by 6 global collaborators. Where HLA class I and class II types were available, the types were taken from metadata supplied by the sample provider, not from assay-based typing. Deeply sampled blood TCRbeta repertoires from subjects exposed to, actively infected with, or recovered from COVID-19 were included in the dataset.

TCRbeta CDR3 regions were amplified from genomic DNA by means of the immunoSEQ Assay, a bias-controlled multiplex PCR. The original methods were these. The number of nucleated cells in each sample was estimated by amplification of reference gene primers within the assay. To quantify the absolute abundance of each unique TCRbeta CDR3 rearrangement, sequence reads were collapsed and filtered. Productive Simpson clonality was computed per sample as the square root of Simpson's diversity index over productive rearrangements. TCRdb carries this immuneACCESS record with in-frame sequences only. Its versions omit some clonotypes, under half of them owing to an unresolved V gene in the studies checked, with the rest unexplained. V and J calls and clone size are copied from that table; D and trimming were computed from the DNA. For this sample the table gives about 44,000 clones, of which about 81% were detected only once. Roughly two fifths of the sample comes from the top ten.

Each collaborating institution followed its own protocols to collect whole blood in K2EDTA tubes. For TCRbeta analysis, collaborators shipped samples in one of three forms: frozen whole blood, isolated PBMCs, or DNA extracted from either of those sample types. The study at large found these results: Clinical and demographic metadata were provided uncurated, with the amount varying by source and participant.

The CDR3, from cysteine to phenylalanine, totals 15 residues. The retained sequence is limited to the CDR3, 45 bases, with the frame set at the first base. Looking up the germline V gene yields CDR1 MGHRA and CDR2 YSYEKL. Germline trimming amounts to 6 bases on V and 1 base on J, with 8 as the count of junction bases outside the gene matches. Worth noting for this clone: The clone's antigen remains unknown. Per-base qualities were not stored, and no clone one base away is much larger.

The sequence was collected from a human donor in a cohort sampled during active COVID-19. Material for sequencing was peripheral blood. The V and J segments used are TRBV4-1 and TRBJ1-2; 7 junctional bases match TRBD1. The CDR3 sequence is CASRPPGQVNYGYTF. The DNA sequence follows: TGCGCCAGCAGACCGCCTGGACAGGTTAACTATGGCTACACCTTC.